This entry lists 30 T cell receptor beta chains sequenced from one sample in a study of T cells in Graves' hyperthyroidism and ophthalmopathy. RNA transcripts were the template for amplifying TCR beta CDR3 regions. RT-PCR in the first round (using the HTBI primer set) targeted the TCR CDR3. One entry per CDR3 protein results from TCRdb running MiXCR on the multiplex PCR reads. Among about 560,000 distinct CDR3 sequences listed, approximately 16% were seen once. Sequenced sample: blood. All receptors come from a woman between 18 and 29 years old with Graves' hyperthyroidism.

This clonotype was counted between two and nine times. The rearrangement uses TRBV7-9 and TRBJ1-5, with D perhaps TRBD1 (5 bases). CDR3 length: 14 amino acids. V lost 10 bases, J lost 4 bases, and 17 bases lay in between. Germline CDR1 and CDR2: SEHNR and FQNEAQ (reference sequence). In DNA, the CDR3 is TGTGCCATCACTCCGGGGGGTATTAATCAGCCCCAGCATTTT. Protein: CAITPGGINQPQHF.

The sample holds a few counts of this clonotype. The rearrangement links TRBV20-1 to TRBJ1-2, with 8 nucleotides matching TRBD1. The trim removed 1 base at V and 6 bases at J, leaving 7 bases unmatched. Germline CDR1 DFQATT, CDR2 SNEGSKA (reference sequence). This CDR3 comprises 14 residues. CDR3 DNA sequence: TGCAGTGCTAGAGCGGACAGGGCCTGGGATGGCTACACCTTC. Its protein product is CSARADRAWDGYTF.

There are many counts of this clonotype. The V gene is TRBV20-1, the J gene TRBJ1-1; D is uncertain. Per the germline V gene, CDR1 is DFQATT and CDR2 is SNEGSKA (reference sequence). V was clipped by 0 bases and J by 2 bases, with 13 bases between them. CDR3 length: 15 residues. The CDR3 reads CSARDSRTVNTEAFF. In DNA form, the CDR3 reads TGCAGTGCTAGAGATTCCCGGACCGTAAACACTGAAGCTTTCTTT.

At least ten counts were recorded for this clonotype. The rearrangement links TRBV20-1 to TRBJ2-1; D is perhaps TRBD2 (6 bases). In germline, CDR1 is DFQATT, CDR2 SNEGSKA (reference sequence). V dropped 8 bases and J dropped 0 bases, with 17 bases sitting between them. The CDR3 has 15 amino acids. The CDR3 here is CSPKGLLSSYNEQFF. CDR3 nucleotides: TGCAGTCCAAAGGGACTCCTGAGCTCCTACAATGAGCAGTTCTTC.

This clonotype was observed a handful of times. This chain connects TRBV5-1 to TRBJ2-5; 10 nucleotides agree with TRBD2. CDR1 and CDR2 from the germline V gene are SGHRS and YFSETQ. Trimming cost V 4 bases and J 5 bases; bases outside gene matches: 8. CDR3 size: 15 residues. The CDR3 spells CASSLVGLAFETQYF. For the CDR3, the DNA is TGCGCCAGCAGCCTGGTGGGACTAGCGTTCGAGACCCAGTACTTC.

The V gene is TRBV30, the J gene TRBJ2-2, with a weak D call TRBD1 (6 bases). The CDR3 contains 13 residues. Germline CDR1 reads GTSNPN; CDR2 reads SVGIG (reference sequence). V was cut by 1 base and J by 5 bases, with 8 bases left in between. The CDR3 protein is CAWSGDRTGELFF. In DNA, the CDR3 is TGTGCCTGGAGTGGAGACAGGACCGGGGAGCTGTTTTTT.

This clonotype has a handful of counts. The genes are TRBV3-1 and TRBJ1-5; D remains unclear. This CDR3 spans 12 amino acids. Germline V gives CDR1 LGHDT, CDR2 YNNKEL (reference sequence). Trimming stripped 8 bases from V and 2 bases from J, with 7 bases between. DNA for the CDR3: TGTGCCAGCCAGTGGGGCAATCAGCCCCAGCATTTT. Protein sequence: CASQWGNQPQHF.

The rearrangement joins TRBV27 to TRBJ2-7, with 13 bases matching TRBD2. The CDR3 is 15 amino acids. Germline V gene sequence: CDR1 MNHEY, CDR2 SMNVEV (reference sequence). V was pared by 6 bases and J by 2 bases, with 4 bases of the junction left unmatched. CDR3 sequence reads: CASRGLAGAPYEQYF. In DNA, the CDR3 is TGTGCCAGCAGAGGACTAGCGGGAGCCCCCTACGAGCAGTACTTC.

This clonotype has just a few counts. V is TRBV6-2 or TRBV6-3 and J is TRBJ2-2, with 9 bases matching TRBD1. The CDR3 runs 19 residues. The germline V gene encodes CDR1 MNHEY and CDR2 SVGEGT. V lost 5 bases and J lost 5; bases outside the gene matches: 18. The CDR3 DNA is TGTGCCAGCAGTCCCCGGGACAGGGTTACCCCCGTTACTACCGGGGAGCTGTTTTTT. Its translation: CASSPRDRVTPVTTGELFF.

This clonotype was observed a single time. The J gene is TRBJ2-3, the V gene TRBV20-1; TRBD2 agrees at 11 bases. CDR3 length: 15 amino acids. Germline V CDR1 and CDR2: DFQATT, SNEGSKA (reference sequence). J was trimmed by 6 bases and V by 5 bases; bases with no gene match: 10. CDR3: CSAGSTSGRGDTQYF. CDR3 DNA sequence: TGCAGTGCTGGAAGCACTAGCGGGAGAGGGGATACGCAGTATTTT.

Of note for this clonotype: A much more abundant neighbour one base away suggests this may be a read error. This chain uses TRBV11-2 with TRBJ2-2, with a weak D call TRBD2 (6 bases). Germline CDR1 is SGHAT and CDR2 is FQNNGV. The CDR3 is 15 amino acids. The CDR3 is CASSLGRDPTGGLFF. The CDR3 DNA sequence: TGTGCCAGCAGCTTAGGGCGGGATCCCACCGGGGGGCTGTTTTTT.

This clonotype has just a few counts. V usage is TRBV5-8 and J usage is TRBJ1-2; D is undetermined. The CDR3 is 15 amino acids. Germline V gene sequence: CDR1 SGHTS, CDR2 YDEGEE. V lost 3 bases and J 4 bases, leaving 16 bases between the germline ends. In nucleotides, the CDR3 is TGTGCCAGCAGCTCCCATCCGGGGAACCGCTATGGCTACACCTTC. This gives the protein CASSSHPGNRYGYTF.

The chain couples TRBV10-3 to TRBJ2-5; the D is unclear. The CDR3 runs to 13 residues. V was clipped by 4 bases and J by 5 bases, with 11 bases between them. The germline gives CDR1 ENHRY, CDR2 SYGVKD. This chain's CDR3 is CAISAGPEETQYF. CDR3 coding DNA: TGTGCCATCAGTGCTGGCCCAGAGGAGACCCAGTACTTC.

This clonotype was recorded many times. The genes are TRBV5-1 and TRBJ2-1; TRBD2 matches at 8 bases. The CDR3 consists of 16 residues. The germline V gene encodes CDR1 SGHRS and CDR2 YFSETQ. J lost 4 bases, V lost 0 bases, and 6 bases had no gene match. The CDR3 nucleotides read TGCGCCAGCAGCTTGGTCCTAGCGGGCCTATACAATGAGCAGTTCTTC. This translates into CASSLVLAGLYNEQFF.

This clonotype was found a few times. The chain couples TRBV20-1 to TRBJ1-6; tentatively, D is TRBD1 (5 bases). The CDR3 consists of 14 residues. V lost 3 bases, J lost 0 bases, and 6 bases lay in between. Germline V gene sequence: CDR1 DFQATT, CDR2 SNEGSKA (reference sequence). CDR3 residues: CSARTDSYNSPLHF. The CDR3 DNA follows: TGCAGTGCTAGGACAGACTCCTATAATTCACCCCTCCACTTT.

The J gene is TRBJ2-1, the V gene TRBV11-3; 7 nucleotides agree with TRBD2. The CDR3 spans 16 residues. The germline CDR1 and CDR2 sequences are SGHNT and YENEEA. V lost 5 bases and J lost 6; bases outside the gene matches: 13. In DNA form, the CDR3 reads TGTGCCAGCAGCCCGAGCGGGCGGGAGACCCCCAATGAGCAGTTCTTC. It specifies CASSPSGRETPNEQFF. The variable domain in full, completed from reference TRBV11-3 and TRBJ2-1, reads EAGVVQSPRYKIIEKKQPVAFWCNPISGHNTLYWYLQNLGQGPELLIRYENEEAVDDSQLPKDRFSAERLKGVDSTLKIQPAELGDSAVYLCASSPSGRETPNEQFFGPGTRLTVL.

The V gene is TRBV4-1, the J gene TRBJ1-1, with D tentatively TRBD1 (6 bases). Between the trimmed V and J ends, which lost 0 bases and 7 bases, there was a span of 12 bases. This CDR3 is 14 amino acids long. Germline CDR1 and CDR2: MGHRA and YSYEKL. CDR3 sequence reads: CASSQENRVVEAFF. For the CDR3, the DNA is TGCGCCAGCAGCCAAGAAAACAGGGTGGTTGAAGCTTTCTTT.

V and J are TRBV24-1 and TRBJ2-1; D assignment may be TRBD1 or TRBD2 (6 bases each). Germline-derived CDR1 and CDR2 are KGHDR and SFDVKD. V was pared by 4 bases and J by 3 bases, with 15 bases between. There are 16 residues in the CDR3. The CDR3 DNA reads as TGTGCCACCAGTGACCCTGTGGGGGGCCACTACAATGAGCAGTTCTTC. Protein product: CATSDPVGGHYNEQFF.

This sequence joins TRBV6-1 and TRBJ2-7; TRBD2 agrees at 12 bases. CDR1 is MNHNS, CDR2 SASEGT, per germline. The CDR3 covers 15 residues. Trimming removed 8 bases from V and 0 bases from J; junction bases left unmatched: 5. The CDR3 DNA reads TGTGCCAGCGGCTCGGGACTAGCGGGCTCCTACGAGCAGTACTTC. Translation: CASGSGLAGSYEQYF.

This clonotype was recorded at least ten times. This chain joins TRBV7-8 and TRBJ2-7; 14 nucleotides agree with TRBD2. The V and J ends lost 1 base and 4 bases, in that order; junction bases with no gene match: 9. From germline, CDR1 is SGHVS and CDR2 FQNEAQ. This CDR3 is built from 18 residues. The CDR3 DNA follows: TGTGCCAGCAGCTTAGAATTAGGGACTAGCGGGAGAACTTACGAGCAGTACTTC. This encodes CASSLELGTSGRTYEQYF. Full variable domain (outside the CDR3, taken from reference TRBV7-8 and TRBJ2-7): GAGVSQSPRYKVAKRGQDVALRCDPISGHVSLFWYQQALGQGPEFLTYFQNEAQLDKSGLPSDRFFAERPEGSVSTLKIQRTQQEDSAVYLCASSLELGTSGRTYEQYFGPGTRLTVT.

This clonotype was recorded many times. V usage is TRBV5-1 and J usage is TRBJ1-5; 8 nucleotides line up with TRBD1. Germline-derived CDR1 and CDR2 are SGHRS and YFSETQ. Trimming cost V 3 bases and J 6 bases; bases outside gene matches: 5. The CDR3 totals 14 residues. The CDR3, as DNA: TGCGCCAGCAGCTCTGGACAGGGAGGTCAGCCCCAGCATTTT. Protein: CASSSGQGGQPQHF.

This clonotype has ten or more counts. This chain uses TRBV12-3 or TRBV12-4 with TRBJ1-1; D ambiguous. The V gene lost 3 bases and the J gene lost 4 bases, with 12 bases spanning the gap. This CDR3 spans 14 amino acids. The CDR3 DNA reads as TGTGCCAGCAGTTTTAAGGGTTGGAGCACTGAAGCTTTCTTT. Translated: CASSFKGWSTEAFF.

Worth noting for this clonotype: A much larger clone sits a single nucleotide away, making a read error possible. J is TRBJ2-7 and V is TRBV20-1, with 7 bases identical to TRBD1. The CDR3 is made up of 16 amino acids. Losses at the gene ends were 0 bases for V and 3 bases for J; bases not matched to a gene: 11. Germline V CDR1 and CDR2: DFQATT, SNEGSKA (reference sequence). CDR3 amino acids: CSARDLYTGDVYEQYF. DNA of the CDR3: TGCAGTGCTAGAGATCTTTATACAGGGGACGTCTACGAGCAGTACTTC.

To note about this clonotype: A much larger clone lies a single base off, so this may be a read error. The J gene is TRBJ2-7, the V gene TRBV9; perhaps TRBD2 as D (6 bases). From germline, CDR1 is SGDLS and CDR2 YYNGEE. The V and J ends lost 3 bases and 9 bases respectively, with 22 bases between them. There are 15 residues in the CDR3. The CDR3 sequence is CASSAASSLGSGQYF. The CDR3 DNA is TGTGCCAGCAGCGCCGCGTCATCCCTCGGGAGCGGGCAGTACTTC.

This clonotype was seen more than once but under ten times. The chain employs TRBV5-5 and TRBJ1-1; a possible D gene is TRBD1 (6 bases). The CDR3 is 17 residues long. The V end was cut by 1 base, the J end by 3 bases, with 19 bases between. Germline CDR1 and CDR2: SGHKS and YYEKEE (reference sequence). Here the CDR3 DNA reads TGTGCCAGCAGCTTGACAGGGAAGCCTCTCCCCGACACTGAAGCTTTCTTT. Its translation: CASSLTGKPLPDTEAFF.

At least ten counts were recorded for this clonotype. The chain carries TRBV28 and TRBJ2-5, with D uncertain. V was clipped by 6 bases and J by 4 bases, with 12 bases between them. Per the germline V gene, CDR1 is MDHEN and CDR2 is SYDVKM. There are 13 residues in the CDR3. DNA for the CDR3: TGTGCCAGCAGCCAGAGGCCGGGAGAGACCCAGTACTTC. Translating gives CASSQRPGETQYF.

The V call is TRBV24-1, the J call TRBJ1-2; no clear D. This CDR3 is built from 12 residues. Per the germline V gene, CDR1 is KGHDR and CDR2 is SFDVKD. V lost 2 bases to trimming and J lost 7 bases, with 7 bases between them. The chain's CDR3 is CATSDSGRGYTF. The CDR3 DNA reads as TGTGCCACCAGTGATTCCGGACGTGGCTACACCTTC.

In this sample, this clonotype turned up many times. The chain joins TRBV11-1 to TRBJ2-1; TRBD2 matches 12 bases. Trimming removed 0 bases from V and 9 bases from J; junction bases left unmatched: 6. The germline V gene encodes CDR1 SGHAT and CDR2 FQDESV (reference sequence). This CDR3 region has 16 residues. The CDR3 spells CASSLAPSGRASEQFF. The CDR3 DNA sequence: TGTGCCAGCAGCTTAGCGCCTAGCGGGAGGGCCAGTGAGCAGTTCTTC.

This clonotype was observed a few times. The junction differs from germline at one of its ends, possibly a read error. The CDR3 is CASSPDSYKNMQYF. The CDR3 nucleotides are TGCGCCAGCAGCCCCGATTCCTACAAAAACATGCAGTACTTC. The rearrangement joins TRBV5-1 to TRBJ2-4; D unclear. CDR1 SGHRS and CDR2 YFSETQ come from the germline V gene. This CDR3 has 14 amino acids.

Many counts were recorded for this clonotype. The chain is built from TRBV4-2 and TRBJ2-1; 7 bases align to TRBD2. Looked up from germline, CDR1 is LGHNA and CDR2 is YNFKEQ. V trimming: 0 bases; J trimming: 2 bases; junction bases outside the gene matches: 4. This CDR3 has 16 residues. CDR3 in DNA: TGTGCCAGCAGCCAAGAACTAGCGACTGCCTACAATGAGCAGTTCTTC. Protein product: CASSQELATAYNEQFF.